Below, 18 T cell receptor beta chains from the same sample are listed, as sequenced in a study of T cells in Graves' hyperthyroidism and ophthalmopathy. Amplified regions were TCR beta CDR3 sequences from RNA transcripts. The HTBI primer set served for first-round RT-PCR of the TCR CDR3. MiXCR, run by TCRdb on the multiplex PCR reads, gives a single entry per CDR3 protein. This sample carries roughly 570,000 distinct CDR3 sequences, around 45% of them seen once, and the ten largest clones take roughly 20%. The sequencing sample was made of peripheral blood or thyroid tissue (not recorded which). The receptors originated from an adult woman with Graves' disease, either hyperthyroidism or ophthalmopathy (not recorded which).

This clonotype appeared many times. V usage is TRBV9 and J usage is TRBJ2-5; unclear D gene. Germline V gives CDR1 SGDLS, CDR2 YYNGEE. Trimming shortened V by 0 bases and J by 1 base, and 10 bases separated the two germline ends. The CDR3 totals 15 residues. The CDR3 sequence is CASSVAPATQETQYF. CDR3 sequence (DNA): TGTGCCAGCAGCGTAGCGCCAGCGACCCAAGAGACCCAGTACTTC. The full variable domain, completed using reference TRBV9 and TRBJ2-5, is DSGVTQTPKHLITATGQRVTLRCSPRSGDLSVYWYQQSLDQGLQFLIQYYNGEERAKGNILERFSAQQFPDLHSELNLSSLELGDSALYFCASSVAPATQETQYFGPGTRLLVL.

As concerns this clonotype: This may arise from a read error, as a much more abundant clone is one base away. This CDR3 is missing its conserved last phenylalanine or tryptophan, likely due to a read error. The chain recombines TRBV6-1 with TRBJ1-1, with D unresolved. The CDR3 is 13 residues long. Germline V lookup: CDR1 MNHNS, CDR2 SASEGT. V dropped 6 bases and J dropped 0 bases, with 8 bases sitting between them. CDR3: CASRTSMNTEAFL. The CDR3 DNA reads as TGTGCCAGCAGGACATCCATGAACACTGAAGCTTTCCTT.

J is TRBJ1-4 and V is TRBV19; no definite D call. The CDR3 sequence is 13 residues long. Trimming removed 9 bases from V and 7 bases from J, with 15 bases in between. Germline CDR1 reads LNHDA; CDR2 reads SQIVND (reference sequence). CDR3 residues: CASSQARIEKLFF. The DNA of the CDR3 is TGTGCCAGCAGCCAAGCGAGGATTGAAAAACTGTTTTTT. Together with reference TRBV19 and TRBJ1-4, the CDR3 gives the full variable domain: DGGITQSPKYLFRKEGQNVTLSCEQNLNHDAMYWYRQDPGQGLRLIYYSQIVNDFQKGDIAEGYSVSREKKESFPLTVTSAQKNPTAFYLCASSQARIEKLFFGSGTQLSVL.

At least ten counts were recorded for this clonotype. V and J are TRBV12-3 or TRBV12-4 and TRBJ1-2; D is possibly TRBD1 (6 bases). V gave up 3 bases and J gave up 8 bases, with 13 bases separating them. This CDR3 is 13 amino acids long. This chain's CDR3 is CASSFRDNRGYTF. CDR3 DNA sequence: TGTGCCAGCAGTTTTAGGGACAATCGGGGCTACACCTTC.

The chain links TRBV20-1 to TRBJ2-1; D uncertain. The ends were cut back, 6 bases at V and 8 bases at J, with 11 bases in the middle. The CDR3 length is 11 residues. The germline V gene encodes CDR1 DFQATT and CDR2 SNEGSKA (reference sequence). The DNA for the CDR3 is TGCAGTGCGACGAAGATGGATGAGCAGTTCTTC. Residues: CSATKMDEQFF.

In the case of this clonotype: This may come from a read error, since a much larger clone is one base off. The chain couples TRBV20-1 to TRBJ1-3; the D is unclear. The CDR3 has 13 residues. CDR1 DFQATT and CDR2 SNEGSKA come from the germline V gene (reference sequence). V was cut by 2 bases and J by 0 bases, with 5 bases left in between. The chain's CDR3 is CSARSSSGNTIYF. The DNA for the CDR3 is TGCAGTGCTAGATCCAGCTCTGGAAACACCATATATTTT.

CDR3 in amino acids: CSVPGQGNTEAFF. The CDR3 DNA follows: TGCAGTGTCCCTGGGCAGGGGAACACTGAAGCTTTCTTT. The rearrangement links TRBV20-1 to TRBJ1-1; a weak D match, TRBD1 (5 bases). Looked up from germline, CDR1 is DFQATT and CDR2 is SNEGSKA (reference sequence). This CDR3 region has 13 residues. The V end lost 7 bases, the J end lost 1 base, and 13 bases lay between the germline ends.

The CDR3 DNA sequence: TGTGCCAGCAGCTTGCTCACAAATTCACCCCTCCACTTT. This translates into CASSLLTNSPLHF. J is TRBJ1-6 and V is TRBV5-6; no firm D call. V lost 1 base, J lost 7 bases, and 6 bases lay in between. This CDR3 spans 13 amino acids. CDR1 and CDR2 from the germline V gene are SGHDT and YYEEEE.

This sequence joins TRBV10-3 and TRBJ2-7, with TRBD1 matching over 7 bases. The germline V gene has CDR1 ENHRY and CDR2 SYGVKD. The V gene end was trimmed by 10 bases and the J gene end by 5 bases; junction bases not matched to a gene: 17. This CDR3 is built from 15 residues. CDR3 sequence (DNA): TGTGCCAGCAGCTTCCCGGGACAGACTCTAAACGAGCAGTACTTC. As protein: CASSFPGQTLNEQYF.

The chain employs TRBV24-1 and TRBJ1-2, with 12 bases fitting TRBD1. The V gene's germline CDR1 is KGHDR and CDR2 SFDVKD. The CDR3 sequence is 14 residues long. In DNA form, the CDR3 reads TGTGCTCACCTTAGGGACAGGGGGCAGGTTGGCTACACCTTC. The encoded protein is CAHLRDRGQVGYTF.

This clonotype showed up many times. The chain combines TRBV30 with TRBJ2-5; D is ambiguous. The CDR3 spans 11 residues. The germline V gene encodes CDR1 GTSNPN and CDR2 SVGIG (reference sequence). The V gene lost 4 bases and the J gene lost 3 bases, with 6 bases spanning the gap. This CDR3 is CAWTQEETQYF. As DNA, the CDR3 is TGTGCCTGGACACAAGAAGAGACCCAGTACTTC.

The chain uses TRBV11-2 and TRBJ2-7; 15 bases align to TRBD2. CDR3 length: 15 amino acids. CDR1 is SGHAT, CDR2 FQNNGV, per germline. V trimming: 6 bases; J trimming: 4 bases; junction bases outside the gene matches: 4. CDR3 region: CASRGGLAGGYEQYF. The CDR3 nucleotides read TGTGCCAGCAGGGGGGGACTAGCGGGAGGTTACGAGCAGTACTTC.

This clonotype was counted a few times. V is TRBV9 and J is TRBJ1-1, with TRBD1 matching over 7 bases. After removal of 5 bases from V and 4 bases from J, the junction contained 5 bases not matched to a gene. Germline loops: CDR1 SGDLS, CDR2 YYNGEE. The CDR3 loop spans 13 amino acids. The CDR3 is CASRIQGGTEAFF. Here the CDR3 DNA reads TGTGCCAGCAGGATTCAGGGGGGCACTGAAGCTTTCTTT.

In this sample, this clonotype turned up many times. V usage is TRBV7-9 and J usage is TRBJ1-3, with 7 bases lining up with TRBD1. Germline lookup yields CDR1 SEHNR and CDR2 FQNEAQ (reference sequence). The V segment lost 0 bases and the J segment 4 bases; nucleotides outside the gene matches: 6. CDR3 length: 16 amino acids. The CDR3 sequence: CASSLAGTVSGNTIYF. For the CDR3, the DNA is TGTGCCAGCAGCTTAGCCGGGACAGTGTCCGGAAACACCATATATTTT.

This clonotype was recorded many times. The rearrangement joins TRBV27 to TRBJ1-5; 9 bases fit TRBD1. The CDR3 is 15 amino acids. J gave up 2 bases and V 5 bases, and 4 bases lay outside the gene matches. CDR1 and CDR2 (germline): MNHEY, SMNVEV (reference sequence). For the CDR3, the DNA is TGTGCCAGCAGTAGGGACAGGGACGGCAATCAGCCCCAGCATTTT. Amino acids: CASSRDRDGNQPQHF.

V and J are TRBV20-1 and TRBJ2-4, with 8 positions matching TRBD2. Trimming cost V 1 base and J 15 bases; bases outside gene matches: 8. Germline lookup yields CDR1 DFQATT and CDR2 SNEGSKA (reference sequence). The CDR3 loop spans 12 amino acids. The CDR3 DNA sequence: TGCAGTGCTAGAGCGGGAGGGCTAGCTGGGTACTTC. It encodes CSARAGGLAGYF.

The V and J genes are TRBV7-6 and TRBJ1-5; possible D gene TRBD1, 6 bases. CDR1 is SGHVS and CDR2 is FNYEAQ in the germline V gene. V was trimmed by 1 base and J by 3 bases, leaving 10 bases between them. This CDR3 comprises 15 residues. The CDR3 region is CASSLDPGDNQPQHF. Written as DNA, the CDR3 is TGTGCCAGCAGCTTAGATCCAGGGGACAATCAGCCCCAGCATTTT.

J is TRBJ2-7 and V is TRBV7-2; D gene uncertain. This CDR3 comprises 15 residues. V was clipped by 6 bases and J by 0 bases, with 15 bases between them. Per germline, CDR1 SGHTA and CDR2 FQGNSA. The CDR3 is CASRPETGSSYEQYF. The CDR3 coding sequence is TGTGCCAGCAGGCCAGAGACGGGTAGCTCCTACGAGCAGTACTTC.